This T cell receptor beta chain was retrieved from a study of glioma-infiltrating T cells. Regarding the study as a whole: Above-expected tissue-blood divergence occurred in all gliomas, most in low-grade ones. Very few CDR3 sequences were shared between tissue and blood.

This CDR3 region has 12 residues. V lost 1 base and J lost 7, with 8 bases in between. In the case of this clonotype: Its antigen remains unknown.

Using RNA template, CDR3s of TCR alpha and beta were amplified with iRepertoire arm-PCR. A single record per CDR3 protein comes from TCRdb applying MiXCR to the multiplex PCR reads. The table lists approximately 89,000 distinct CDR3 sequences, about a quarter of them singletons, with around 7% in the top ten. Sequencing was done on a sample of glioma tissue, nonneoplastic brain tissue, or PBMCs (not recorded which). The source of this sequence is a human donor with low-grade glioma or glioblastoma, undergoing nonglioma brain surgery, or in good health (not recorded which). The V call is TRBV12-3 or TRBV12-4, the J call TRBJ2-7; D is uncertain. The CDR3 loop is CASSLDAREQYF. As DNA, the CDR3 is TGTGCCAGCAGTTTAGATGCGAGAGAGCAGTACTTC.